A single sample gave rise to the 23 T cell receptor beta chains below, sequenced in a study of blood T cell repertoires in COVID-19. This table comes from immunoSEQ multiplex PCR, and its TCRdb copy is limited to in-frame clones, with some not included. The sample lists 60,000 or so clones, roughly nine tenths occurring once. What was sequenced was peripheral blood. The receptor source for this set is a human donor with acute or convalescent COVID-19. The donor label of this sample is uncertain.

The chain joins TRBV19 to TRBJ2-7; 8 positions agree with TRBD1. J was trimmed by 2 bases and V by 5 bases; bases with no gene match: 8. Germline CDR1 and CDR2: LNHDA and SQIVND (reference sequence). The CDR3 spans 15 residues. The CDR3, as DNA: TGTGCCAGTAGTTCCAAGGACAGGGCAACCTACGAGCAGTACTTC. Amino acids: CASSSKDRATYEQYF. The full variable domain, completed using reference TRBV19 and TRBJ2-7, is DGGITQSPKYLFRKEGQNVTLSCEQNLNHDAMYWYRQDPGQGLRLIYYSQIVNDFQKGDIAEGYSVSREKKESFPLTVTSAQKNPTAFYLCASSSKDRATYEQYFGPGTRLTVT.

With respect to this clone: A read error may account for a junction end that differs from germline. The V gene is TRBV5-1, the J gene TRBJ2-5; 10 bases fit TRBD2. The length of the CDR3 is 15 residues. Germline CDR1 SGHRS, CDR2 YFSETQ. The CDR3 sequence: CASSLLAGTQGTQYF. CDR3 DNA: TGCGCCAGCAGCTTACTAGCGGGAACTCAAGGGACCCAGTACTTC.

The gene calls are TRBV5-8 and TRBJ2-1; 7 bases are a match to TRBD2. The CDR3 length is 16 residues. V shed 6 bases and J 2 bases; nucleotides not matched to a gene: 11. Germline CDR1 and CDR2: SGHTS and YDEGEE. The CDR3 here is CASTRGVSGAYNEQFF. In DNA form, the CDR3 reads TGTGCCAGCACCCGGGGAGTGAGCGGGGCCTACAATGAGCAGTTCTTC.

The CDR3 loop reads CASSPGLWSEAFF. The DNA of the CDR3 is TGTGCCAGCTCACCGGGACTCTGGAGTGAAGCTTTCTTT. J is TRBJ1-1 and V is TRBV18, with D maybe TRBD1 (5 bases). Germline CDR1 KGHSH, CDR2 LQKENI. Trimming removed 3 bases at V and 7 bases at J, with 12 bases between. The CDR3 has 13 residues.

The chain combines TRBV5-4 with TRBJ2-3; 7 nucleotides align to TRBD2. CDR1 is SGHNT and CDR2 is YYREEE in the germline V gene (reference sequence). With V trimmed by 3 bases and J by 0 bases, 10 bases remained unmatched. The CDR3 extends over 17 amino acids. The CDR3: CASSSPYTSASTDTQYF. The DNA for the CDR3 is TGTGCCAGCAGCTCACCTTATACTAGCGCGAGCACAGATACGCAGTATTTT.

The CDR3 DNA reads TGCAGCGTTGTGACAGGGGGTGGGAATGAGCAGTTCTTC. Its protein is CSVVTGGGNEQFF. The chain joins TRBV29-1 to TRBJ2-1; 9 bases map to TRBD1. The CDR3 is 13 amino acids. V was clipped by 4 bases and J by 7 bases; unmatched bases: 5. The V gene's germline CDR1 is SQVTM and CDR2 ANQGSEA.

The chain links TRBV15 to TRBJ2-3; no definite D call. The length of the CDR3 is 14 residues. Germline V lookup: CDR1 LNHNV, CDR2 YYDKDF (reference sequence). Trimming removed 0 bases at V and 8 bases at J, with 12 bases between. CDR3 amino acids: CATSRERVFSTQYF. The CDR3, as DNA: TGTGCCACCAGCAGAGAACGGGTATTTAGTACGCAGTATTTT. The whole variable domain, filled in from reference TRBV15 and TRBJ2-3, reads DAMVIQNPRYQVTQFGKPVTLSCSQTLNHNVMYWYQQKSSQAPKLLFHYYDKDFNNEADTPDNFQSRRPNTSFCFLDIRSPGLGDTAMYLCATSRERVFSTQYFGPGTRLTVL.

V gene TRBV28 combines with J gene TRBJ1-2, with 8 bases that match TRBD1. Germline V gene data show CDR1 as MDHEN and CDR2 as SYDVKM. The CDR3 extends over 14 amino acids. The V and J ends lost 6 bases and 2 bases, in that order; junction bases with no gene match: 5. CDR3 residues: CASRRDRRNYGYTF. The CDR3 coding sequence is TGTGCCAGCAGGCGGGACAGGAGGAACTATGGCTACACCTTC.

The chain links TRBV28 to TRBJ1-4; D possibly corresponds to TRBD1 (5 bases). Germline values: CDR1 MDHEN, CDR2 SYDVKM. The CDR3 length is 14 residues. Trimming took off 5 bases at V and 3 bases at J, with 10 bases between the two ends. CDR3 loop: CASSGGDSNEKLFF. The CDR3 DNA follows: TGTGCCAGCAGTGGAGGGGATTCTAATGAAAAACTGTTTTTT.

A single count supports this clone. This chain links TRBV18 with TRBJ2-7; tentatively, D is TRBD2 (6 bases). The CDR3 length is 13 residues. V lost 2 bases to trimming and J lost 6 bases, with 11 bases between them. CDR1 and CDR2 (germline): KGHSH, LQKENI. The CDR3 DNA is TGTGCCAGCTCACCATCGGGAGCGTCCGAGCAGTACGTC. Translation gives CASSPSGASEQYV.

Note on this clone: Different DNA sequences within this sample yield the same CDR3. CDR3 nucleotide sequence: TGCGCCAGCAGCTCCGGGACAGGTTCCGGGGAGCTGTTTTTT. This encodes CASSSGTGSGELFF. The chain combines TRBV5-1 with TRBJ2-2, with 8 bases fitting TRBD1. The ends lost 3 bases at V and 6 bases at J; junction bases unmatched: 4. Germline V gene data show CDR1 as SGHRS and CDR2 as YFSETQ. The CDR3 runs 14 residues.

This clone has just a few counts. The chain links TRBV2 to TRBJ2-5; D perhaps matches TRBD1 (5 bases). Between the trimmed V and J ends, which lost 7 bases and 7 bases, there was a span of 13 bases. The CDR3 sequence is 12 residues long. Per the germline V gene, CDR1 is SNHLY and CDR2 is FYNNEI. The CDR3 spells CASTTPRGTQYF. In DNA form, the CDR3 reads TGTGCCAGCACCACCCCTAGGGGGACCCAGTACTTC.

This clone was recorded a few times. Written as DNA, the CDR3 is TGTGCCAGCAGCCAGGCAGGGAACACTGAAGCTTTCTTT. Translating gives CASSQAGNTEAFF. V and J are TRBV3-1 (or the pseudogene TRBV3-2) and TRBJ1-1; D not resolved. V was cut by 3 bases and J by 1 base, with 6 bases left in between. This CDR3 is built from 13 residues. Germline CDR1 is LGHDT and CDR2 is YNNKEL (reference sequence).

The chain combines TRBV6-5 with TRBJ2-7; possibly TRBD2 for D (7 bases). The CDR3 consists of 15 residues. The germline V and J ends were trimmed by 6 bases and 3 bases, with 18 bases remaining between them. The germline gives CDR1 MNHEY, CDR2 SVGAGI. CDR3 DNA sequence: TGTGCCAGCAGCCCGACGGGGGGCGATTTCTACGAGCAGTACTTC. This translates into CASSPTGGDFYEQYF.

This clone was seen a few times. The V and J genes are TRBV28 and TRBJ2-3, with TRBD1 matching over 10 bases. This CDR3 contains 14 residues. The V and J ends lost 5 bases and 6 bases, in that order; junction bases with no gene match: 5. CDR1 is MDHEN, CDR2 SYDVKM, per germline. In nucleotides, the CDR3 is TGTGCCAGCAGTCAGGACAGGGGGGTGGATACGCAGTATTTT. It encodes CASSQDRGVDTQYF.

This chain links TRBV18 with TRBJ2-7; 11 nucleotides line up with TRBD2. Germline V CDR1 and CDR2: KGHSH, LQKENI. V was pared by 6 bases and J by 1 base, with 11 bases of the junction left unmatched. CDR3 size: 17 residues. In DNA form, the CDR3 reads TGTGCCAGCTCTCCCCTTTCTGGGACTAGCGGATCCTACGAGCAGTACTTC. The encoded protein is CASSPLSGTSGSYEQYF.

V usage is TRBV5-1 and J usage is TRBJ1-2, with D possibly TRBD1 on 6 matching bases. V was shortened by 2 bases and J by 0 bases, with 14 bases between the two germline ends. Germline CDR1 is SGHRS and CDR2 is YFSETQ. The CDR3 loop spans 16 amino acids. For the CDR3, the DNA is TGCGCCAGCAGCTTTGTCTCAGGGGCCGCTAACTATGGCTACACCTTC. This gives the protein CASSFVSGAANYGYTF. The full variable domain, in which reference TRBV5-1 and TRBJ1-2 provide the parts outside the CDR3, is KAGVTQTPRYLIKTRGQQVTLSCSPISGHRSVSWYQQTPGQGLQFLFEYFSETQRNKGNFPGRFSGRQFSNSRSEMNVSTLELGDSALYLCASSFVSGAANYGYTFGSGTRLTVV.

The chain couples TRBV29-1 to TRBJ1-1; TRBD1 is a possible D gene (6 bases). The germline gives CDR1 SQVTM, CDR2 ANQGSEA. This CDR3 comprises 13 residues. V lost 6 bases and J lost 1, with 12 bases in between. CDR3 sequence (DNA): TGCAGCGTAGACAGGCCGCGGAACACTGAAGCTTTCTTT. Its translation is CSVDRPRNTEAFF.

The genes are TRBV10-3 and TRBJ2-6; TRBD1 matches 7 bases. The V and J ends lost 0 bases and 0 bases, in that order; junction bases with no gene match: 14. The CDR3 length is 21 residues. The germline V gene has CDR1 ENHRY and CDR2 SYGVKD. The CDR3 here is CAISESVGRGTANSGANVLTF. CDR3 DNA sequence: TGTGCCATCAGTGAGTCCGTGGGCAGGGGGACCGCTAACTCTGGGGCCAACGTCCTGACTTTC.

This chain joins TRBV9 and TRBJ1-5, with a possible D match to TRBD1 (5 bases). Trimming removed 2 bases from V and 0 bases from J, with 6 bases in between. This CDR3 region has 14 residues. CDR1 SGDLS and CDR2 YYNGEE come from the germline V gene. CDR3 sequence: CASSVTGSNQPQHF. The DNA for the CDR3 is TGTGCCAGCAGCGTTACAGGTAGCAATCAGCCCCAGCATTTT.

This chain joins TRBV28 and TRBJ1-1; D is uncertain. The CDR3 consists of 12 residues. Germline V CDR1 and CDR2: MDHEN, SYDVKM. V shed 7 bases and J shed 8 bases, with 14 bases lying between them. CDR3 bases: TGTGCCAGCACTAATATCCCACGAGAAGCTTTCTTT. Translating gives CASTNIPREAFF.

The chain couples TRBV2 to TRBJ1-5; no clear D gene. Trimming took off 6 bases at V and 5 bases at J, with 17 bases between the two ends. The V gene's germline CDR1 is SNHLY and CDR2 FYNNEI. The CDR3 runs 15 residues. CDR3 in DNA: TGTGCCAGCAGCCCAATGATAACAAACGATCAGCCCCAGCATTTT. Protein product: CASSPMITNDQPQHF.

J is TRBJ2-3 and V is TRBV18, with 9 bases that match TRBD1. The CDR3 spans 17 residues. CDR1 and CDR2 (germline): KGHSH, LQKENI. The V gene end was trimmed by 2 bases and the J gene end by 1 base; junction bases not matched to a gene: 7. The CDR3 reads CASSPRAQGAGTDTQYF. In DNA, the CDR3 is TGTGCCAGCTCACCAAGGGCACAGGGGGCTGGCACAGATACGCAGTATTTT.